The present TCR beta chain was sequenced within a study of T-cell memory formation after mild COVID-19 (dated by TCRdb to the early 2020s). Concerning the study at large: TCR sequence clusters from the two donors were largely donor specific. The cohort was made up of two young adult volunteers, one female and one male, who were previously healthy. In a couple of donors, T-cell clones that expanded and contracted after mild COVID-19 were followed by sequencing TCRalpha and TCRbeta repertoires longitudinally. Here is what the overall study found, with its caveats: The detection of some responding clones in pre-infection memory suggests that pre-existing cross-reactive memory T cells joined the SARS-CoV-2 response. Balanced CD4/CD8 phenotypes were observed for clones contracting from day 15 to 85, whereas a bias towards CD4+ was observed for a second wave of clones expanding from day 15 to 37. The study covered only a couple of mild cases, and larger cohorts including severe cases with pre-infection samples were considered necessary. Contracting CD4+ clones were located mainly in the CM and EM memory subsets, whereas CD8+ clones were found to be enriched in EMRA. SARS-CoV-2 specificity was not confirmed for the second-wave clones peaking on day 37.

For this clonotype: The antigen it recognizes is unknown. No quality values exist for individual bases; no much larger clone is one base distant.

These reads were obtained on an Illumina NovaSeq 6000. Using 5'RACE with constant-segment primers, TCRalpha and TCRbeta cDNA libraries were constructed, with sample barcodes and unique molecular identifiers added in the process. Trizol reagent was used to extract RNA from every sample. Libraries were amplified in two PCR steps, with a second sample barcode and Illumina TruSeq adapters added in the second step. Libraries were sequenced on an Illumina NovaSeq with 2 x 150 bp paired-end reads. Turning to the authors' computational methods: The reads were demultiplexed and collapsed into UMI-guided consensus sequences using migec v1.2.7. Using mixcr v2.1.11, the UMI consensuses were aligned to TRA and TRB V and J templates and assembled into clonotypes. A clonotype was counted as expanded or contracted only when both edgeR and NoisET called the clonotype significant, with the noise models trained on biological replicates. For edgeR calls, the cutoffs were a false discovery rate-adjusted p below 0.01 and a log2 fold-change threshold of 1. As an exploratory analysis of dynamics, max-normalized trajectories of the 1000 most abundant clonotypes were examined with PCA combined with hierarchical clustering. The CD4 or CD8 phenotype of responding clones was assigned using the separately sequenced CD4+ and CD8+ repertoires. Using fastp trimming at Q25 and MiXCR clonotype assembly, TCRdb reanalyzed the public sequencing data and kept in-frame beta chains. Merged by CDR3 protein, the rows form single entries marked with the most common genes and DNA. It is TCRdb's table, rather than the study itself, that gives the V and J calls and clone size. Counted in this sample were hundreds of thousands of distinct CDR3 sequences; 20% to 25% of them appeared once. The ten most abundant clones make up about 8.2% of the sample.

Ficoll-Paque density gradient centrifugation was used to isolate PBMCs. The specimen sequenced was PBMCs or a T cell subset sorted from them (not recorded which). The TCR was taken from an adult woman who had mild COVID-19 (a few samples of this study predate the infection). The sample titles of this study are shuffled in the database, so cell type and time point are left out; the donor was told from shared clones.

The DNA reads as follows: TGTGCCAGCAGCCTTAGCGGCACCCCACACTTGGCCGGGGAGCTGTTTTTT. It translates to CASSLSGTPHLAGELFF. The rearranged segments are TRBV7-2 and TRBJ2-2; the best D guess is TRBD2, with 6 bases matching. V is reduced by 5 bases and J by 6 bases, leaving a spacing of 22 bases between them. Taken from the germline V gene, the CDR1 and CDR2 loops are SGHTA and FQGNSA. The CDR3 numbers 17 residues from cysteine through phenylalanine. Just the 51-base CDR3 DNA is kept, in frame starting at base 1.